This T cell receptor (beta chain) was sequenced for a study of cytomegalovirus exposure and HLA in healthy donors. Study observations and caveats: Among the CMV-associated chains, a few were confirmed in vitro as specific for CMV antigens. At a 0.05 false discovery rate, a later analysis found around 15,000 TCR beta sequences to be associated with HLA alleles.

The germline V gene encodes CDR1 SGHVS and CDR2 FQNEAQ. V was shortened by 5 bases and J by 8 bases, with 12 bases between the two germline ends. The CDR3 consists of 13 residues. The PCR employed 60 Vbeta primers together with 13 Jbeta primers. The repertoire was sequenced with immunoSEQ multiplex PCR; TCRdb's copy has only in-frame clones and lacks some. The sample has about 110,000 clones; 73% are singletons. A remark on this clone: No antigen is known for it.

The sequenced sample consisted of PBMCs. J is TRBJ1-4 and V is TRBV7-8; TRBD1 is a possible D gene (6 bases). The sequence came from a man aged 35 to 55 in good health and CMV-seronegative. CDR3 residues: CASSLGGREKLFF. CDR3 coding DNA: TGTGCCAGCAGCCTCGGGGGGCGCGAAAAACTGTTTTTT.